A selection of T cell receptor beta chains follows, all from one sample in a study of CD8+ T cells in alopecia areata. Clones were sequenced by immunoSEQ multiplex PCR, and TCRdb holds only the in-frame ones, with some missing. This repertoire shows 200,000 or so clones, less than 45% found once; its top ten account for around 3%. Here the sequenced sample was CD4+ T cells sorted from blood, taken around week 36, from a patient treated with tofacitinib. The receptors were gathered from a human donor with alopecia areata. Each CDR3 is given with its conserved first and last residue. Each record gives: V gene, J gene, D gene, clone size, CDR3 DNA, CDR3 protein. D genes are given only for firm matches. Some rows mark clone size as missing; the rest say once, few, many or name a class of expanded clone.

TRBV4-2,TRBJ2-7,.,.,TGTGCCAGCAGCCAAGTGCAGGCGACCTACGAGCAGTACTTC,CASSQVQATYEQYF
TRBV30,TRBJ1-4,TRBD1,.,TGTGCCTGGAGCCACGGGACAGGGGATGAAAAACTGTTTTTT,CAWSHGTGDEKLFF
TRBV7-2,TRBJ2-3,TRBD1,.,TGTGCCAGCAGGATATCTACTAGGACAGGGACGCGGTATTTT,CASRISTRTGTRYF
TRBV20-1,TRBJ2-7,TRBD1,few,TGCAGTGCTGGACAGGGGGCTCCGAGGTACTTC,CSAGQGAPRYF
TRBV7-6,TRBJ2-1,TRBD2,.,TGTGCCAGCAGCTGGAGCAATAGCGGGGAGGGACAGTTCTTC,CASSWSNSGEGQFF
TRBV29-1,TRBJ2-1,TRBD2,few,TGCAGCGTTGAATTGGTGACTAGCGGGAGGTCAGAGCAGTTCTTC,CSVELVTSGRSEQFF
TRBV29-1,TRBJ2-3,.,.,TGCAGCGTTGAACAGCGCGCGTCTAGCACAGATACGCAGTATTTT,CSVEQRASSTDTQYF
TRBV11-2,TRBJ2-1,TRBD2,.,TGTGCCAGCAGCCTGAAGAGCGGGGACAATGAGCAGTTCTTC,CASSLKSGDNEQFF
TRBV6-5,TRBJ2-7,TRBD1,.,TGTGCCAGCAACTCCGGGACAGTGCCCTACGAGCAGTACTTC,CASNSGTVPYEQYF
TRBV6-1,TRBJ2-7,.,.,TGTGCCACGGAGGAAAGATCGCAGCAGTACTTC,CATEERSQQYF
TRBV18,TRBJ2-5,.,.,TGTGCCAGCTCAGTACGACAGAAAGAGACCCAGTACTTC,CASSVRQKETQYF
TRBV11-2,TRBJ2-4,TRBD1,.,TGTGCCAGCAGCCCCACAGGGGGAATAGCCAAAAACATTCAGTACTTC,CASSPTGGIAKNIQYF
TRBV6-5,TRBJ1-5,TRBD1,.,TGTGCCAGCAGTAAAGGGACAGGGAGTCAGCCCCAGCATTTT,CASSKGTGSQPQHF
TRBV30,TRBJ2-7,TRBD1,.,TGTGCCTGGAGTGCACCGGGACAGGGGAAGGGCGAGCAGTACTTC,CAWSAPGQGKGEQYF
TRBV5-1,TRBJ2-7,TRBD2,few,TGCGCCAGCAGCCAAGGACTAGCGGGAGTGGGAGAGCAGTACTTC,CASSQGLAGVGEQYF
TRBV6-6,TRBJ2-5,TRBD1,.,TGTGCCAGCAAACAGGGGGCACGGGAGACCCAGTACTTC,CASKQGARETQYF
TRBV20-1,TRBJ2-5,.,.,TGCAGTGCGGGAAGCCAAGAGACCCAGTACTTC,CSAGSQETQYF
TRBV6-5,TRBJ1-2,.,.,TGTGCCAGCAGTTACCTATCGGGGGCGGACTATGGCTACACCTTC,CASSYLSGADYGYTF
TRBV7-8,TRBJ2-7,.,.,TGTGCCAGCAGCTCCCTCGACCTCCAAGGGGACGAGCAGTACTTC,CASSSLDLQGDEQYF
TRBV30,TRBJ1-1,.,few,TGTGCCTGGAGTGTTCGAGGGAACACTGAAGCTTTCTTT,CAWSVRGNTEAFF
TRBV6-6,TRBJ2-7,.,few,TGTGCCAGCAGACTAGGACAGCTGTTCTACGAGCAGTACTTC,CASRLGQLFYEQYF
TRBV30,TRBJ1-5,.,.,TGTGCCTGGAGTACACCCCCAAATCAGCCCCAGCATTTT,CAWSTPPNQPQHF
TRBV4-1,TRBJ2-7,TRBD1,.,TGCGCCAGCAGCCAAAAATGGACAGGGACCGAGCAGTACTTC,CASSQKWTGTEQYF
TRBV2,TRBJ2-2,TRBD2,.,TGTGCCAGCAGTCTAGCGGGAGGGGACACCGGGGAGCTGTTTTTT,CASSLAGGDTGELFF
TRBV7-9,TRBJ2-5,TRBD1,.,TGTGCCAGCAGCTTAGGTACAGGGGGCGAGGAGACCCAGTACTTC,CASSLGTGGEETQYF
TRBV6-5,TRBJ2-7,.,.,TGTGCCAGCACCTCGCGAATCGGTAGCTCCTACGAGCAGTACTTC,CASTSRIGSSYEQYF
TRBV4-2,TRBJ2-5,.,.,TGTGCCAGCAGCCAATCGGGACTGAGGGGGCGAGAGACCCAGTACTTC,CASSQSGLRGRETQYF
TRBV6-5,TRBJ2-1,.,few,TGTGCCAGCAGTTCTCAAGAGAGAGACAATGAGCAGTTCTTC,CASSSQERDNEQFF
TRBV10-3,TRBJ1-5,TRBD1,few,TGTGCCATAGGACAGGGGGGCAATCAGCCCCAGCATTTT,CAIGQGGNQPQHF
TRBV7-8,TRBJ1-1,.,.,TGTGCCAGCAGCTTAGTTATGGGGAACACTGAAGCTTTCTTT,CASSLVMGNTEAFF
TRBV30,TRBJ1-2,TRBD1,.,TGTGCCTGGAACTACCGGGACAGGGGTCACTATGGCTACACCTTC,CAWNYRDRGHYGYTF
TRBV13,TRBJ2-3,.,few,TGTGCCAGCAGCTTAGCCGGGCAGGGGGGCCCCCTCCGAGGCACAGATACGCAGTATTTT,CASSLAGQGGPLRGTDTQYF
TRBV6-1,TRBJ2-2,.,.,TGTGCCAGCAGGCCCGTGGGGGTGGCCGGGGAGCTGTTTTTT,CASRPVGVAGELFF
TRBV2,TRBJ2-5,TRBD1,.,TGTGCCAGCAGTGAAACAGGGGCGGTGGTAGAGACCCAGTACTTC,CASSETGAVVETQYF
TRBV7-2,TRBJ2-7,TRBD1,.,TGTGCCAGCAGCCCGGGACAGGAGGCCGGCGAGCAGTACTTC,CASSPGQEAGEQYF
TRBV28,TRBJ1-4,.,few,TGTGCCAGCAGTTTATCCCCCCGGAGGGCTAATGAAAAACTGTTTTTT,CASSLSPRRANEKLFF
TRBV9,TRBJ2-1,TRBD1,.,TGTGCCAGCAGCCGGGGGACAGGTGGGGATGAGCAGTTCTTC,CASSRGTGGDEQFF
TRBV29-1,TRBJ2-1,.,few,TGCAGCGTTGAAACCGGGAGAGTAAATGAGCAGTTCTTC,CSVETGRVNEQFF
TRBV7-9,TRBJ1-1,.,many,TGTGCCAGCAGCTTAGGGTGGAACACTGAAGCTTTCTTT,CASSLGWNTEAFF
TRBV30,TRBJ1-5,.,.,TGTGCCTGGAGTCCCGGGACCGCCGGACCGCCCCAGCATTTT,CAWSPGTAGPPQHF
TRBV29-1,TRBJ1-1,TRBD1,few,TGCAGCGTTGAACTTAGCAGGGGGTATCTCACTGAAGCTTTCTTT,CSVELSRGYLTEAFF
TRBV9,TRBJ2-1,TRBD2,.,TGTGCCAGCAGCGTAGTCCGGACTAGCAATGAGCAGTTCTTC,CASSVVRTSNEQFF
TRBV5-6,TRBJ2-7,TRBD1,few,TGTGCCAGCACATACGGGACAGGGGTAAGGGAGCAGTACTTC,CASTYGTGVREQYF
TRBV19,TRBJ2-1,.,large,TGTGCCAGTTCCAAGACTAACAATGAGCAGTTCTTC,CASSKTNNEQFF
TRBV29-1,TRBJ2-4,.,.,TGCAGCGTTGTATCGAGACTAGCCAAAAACATTCAGTACTTC,CSVVSRLAKNIQYF
TRBV30,TRBJ1-1,.,few,TGTGCCTGGAGTGTGGTCTCTGAAGCTTTCTTT,CAWSVVSEAFF
TRBV7-2,TRBJ1-5,TRBD1,few,TGTGCCAGCAGCTTAGGGACAGGGGTTCGGAATCAGCCCCAGCATTTT,CASSLGTGVRNQPQHF
TRBV9,TRBJ1-4,.,.,TGTGCCAGCAGCGTAGCCCCTACTAATGAAAAACTGTTTTTT,CASSVAPTNEKLFF
TRBV29-1,TRBJ2-7,.,.,TGCAGCGTTGACTCCGAAACAGGGTACGAGCAGTACTTC,CSVDSETGYEQYF
TRBV7-2,TRBJ2-3,.,.,TGTGCCAGCACCCCCCGACGTAACACAGATACGCAGTATTTT,CASTPRRNTDTQYF
TRBV7-8,TRBJ2-5,TRBD2,.,TGTGCCAGCAGCTTATCACTAGCGGGATACCAAGAGACCCAGTACTTC,CASSLSLAGYQETQYF
TRBV29-1,TRBJ2-5,.,few,TGCAGCGTTGAAAGGCAGTCCCTGGGAGAGACCCAGTACTTC,CSVERQSLGETQYF
TRBV7-3,TRBJ2-2,TRBD2,.,TGTGCCAGCAGTTCCGAACTAGCGGGAGCGGGCACCGGGGAGCTGTTTTTT,CASSSELAGAGTGELFF
TRBV2,TRBJ2-7,.,.,TGTGCCAGCCGGAGTTTTGGCAGATCCTACGAGCAGTACTTC,CASRSFGRSYEQYF
TRBV29-1,TRBJ2-2,.,.,TGCAGCGCGGGTGCCGGGGAGCTGTTTTTT,CSAGAGELFF
TRBV2,TRBJ2-5,.,many,TGTGCCAGCAGTTCCGGGACCCAAGAGACCCAGTACTTC,CASSSGTQETQYF
TRBV5-1,TRBJ2-7,TRBD2,.,TGCGCCAGCAGCTTGGTGGCGGCTAGCGGGACTTACTCCTACGAGCAGTACTTC,CASSLVAASGTYSYEQYF